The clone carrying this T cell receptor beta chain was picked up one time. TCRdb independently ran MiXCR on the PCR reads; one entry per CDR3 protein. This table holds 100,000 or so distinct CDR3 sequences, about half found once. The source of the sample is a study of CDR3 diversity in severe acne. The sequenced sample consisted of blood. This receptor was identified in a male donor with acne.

The CDR3 nucleotides are TGTGCCAGCACTAGCGGGTTACAGACCCAGTACTTC. Protein: CASTSGLQTQYF. The V and J genes are TRBV11-2 and TRBJ2-5, with 8 bases identical to TRBD2. This CDR3 is 12 amino acids long. Looked up from germline, CDR1 is SGHAT and CDR2 is FQNNGV. Trimming removed 7 bases from V and 6 bases from J; junction bases left unmatched: 4.